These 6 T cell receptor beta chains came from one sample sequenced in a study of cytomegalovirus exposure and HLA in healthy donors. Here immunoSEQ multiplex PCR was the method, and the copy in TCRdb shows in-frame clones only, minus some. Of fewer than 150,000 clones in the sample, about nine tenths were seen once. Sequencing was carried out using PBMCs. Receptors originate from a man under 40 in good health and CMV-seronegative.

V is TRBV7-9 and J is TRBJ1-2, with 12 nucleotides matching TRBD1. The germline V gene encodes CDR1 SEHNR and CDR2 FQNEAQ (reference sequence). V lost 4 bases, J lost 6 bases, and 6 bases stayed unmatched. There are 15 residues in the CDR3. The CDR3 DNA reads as TGTGCCAGCAGCTCCCGGGGACAGGGGGCGAATGGCTACACCTTC. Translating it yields CASSSRGQGANGYTF.

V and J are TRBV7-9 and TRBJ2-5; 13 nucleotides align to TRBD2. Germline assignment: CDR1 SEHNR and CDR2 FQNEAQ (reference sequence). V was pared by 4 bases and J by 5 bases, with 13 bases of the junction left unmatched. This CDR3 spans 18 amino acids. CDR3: CASSSGTSGISRGETQYF. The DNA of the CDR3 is TGTGCCAGCAGCTCCGGGACTAGCGGGATATCACGAGGGGAGACCCAGTACTTC.

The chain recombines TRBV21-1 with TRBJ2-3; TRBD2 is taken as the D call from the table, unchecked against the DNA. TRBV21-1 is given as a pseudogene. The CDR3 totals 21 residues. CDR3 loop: CASSKLARGKRGGNSTDTQYF. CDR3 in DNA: TGTGCCAGCAGCAAATTAGCCCGGGGAAAGCGGGGAGGAAATAGCACAGATACGCAGTATTTT.

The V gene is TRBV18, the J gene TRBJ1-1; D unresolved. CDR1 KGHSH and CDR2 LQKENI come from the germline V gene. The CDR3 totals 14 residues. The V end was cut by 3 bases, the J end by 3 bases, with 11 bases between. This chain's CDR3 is CASSPRDGDTEAFF. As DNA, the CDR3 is TGTGCCAGCTCACCCCGCGACGGAGACACTGAAGCTTTCTTT.

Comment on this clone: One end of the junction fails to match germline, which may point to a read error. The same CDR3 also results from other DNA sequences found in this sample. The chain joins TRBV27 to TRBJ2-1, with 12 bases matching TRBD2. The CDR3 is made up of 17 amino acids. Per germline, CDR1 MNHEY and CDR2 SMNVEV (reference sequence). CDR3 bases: TGTGCCAGCAGCTTATCGCTAGCGGGAGGGCCTAGGGATGAGCAGTTCTTC. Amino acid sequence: CASSLSLAGGPRDEQFF.

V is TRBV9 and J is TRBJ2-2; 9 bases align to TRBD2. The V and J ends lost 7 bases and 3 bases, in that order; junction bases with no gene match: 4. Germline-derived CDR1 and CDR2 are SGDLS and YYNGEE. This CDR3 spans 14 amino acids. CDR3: CASGLAGYTGELFF. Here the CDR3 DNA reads TGTGCCAGCGGGCTAGCGGGATACACCGGGGAGCTGTTTTTT.